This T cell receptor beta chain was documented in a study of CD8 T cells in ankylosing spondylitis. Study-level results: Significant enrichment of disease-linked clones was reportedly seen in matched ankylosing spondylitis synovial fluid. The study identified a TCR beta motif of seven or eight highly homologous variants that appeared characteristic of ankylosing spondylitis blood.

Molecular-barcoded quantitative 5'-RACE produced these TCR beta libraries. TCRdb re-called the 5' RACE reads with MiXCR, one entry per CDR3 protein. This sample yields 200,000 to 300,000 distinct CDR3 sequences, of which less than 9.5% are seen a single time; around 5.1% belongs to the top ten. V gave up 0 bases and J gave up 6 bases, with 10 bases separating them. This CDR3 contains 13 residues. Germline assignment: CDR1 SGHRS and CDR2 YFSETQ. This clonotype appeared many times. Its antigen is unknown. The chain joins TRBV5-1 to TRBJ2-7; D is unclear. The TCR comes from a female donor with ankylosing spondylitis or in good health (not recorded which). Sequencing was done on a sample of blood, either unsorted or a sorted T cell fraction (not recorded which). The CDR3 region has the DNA TGCGCCAGCAGCTTGGCCGAAGTGGGCGAGCAGTACTTC. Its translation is CASSLAEVGEQYF.